One sample yielded the 25 T cell receptor beta chains listed below, sequenced in a study of human CD8 memory T cell subsets. The authors made TCR beta libraries using UMI-labeled 5' RACE. TCRdb reprocessed the 5' RACE reads, with one entry per CDR3 protein and no DNA. The sample shows fewer than 8,000 distinct CDR3 sequences, and 24% sits with its ten largest clones. The source material was CD8+ T cells from PBMCs. These receptor sequences come from a human donor in good health.

V gene TRBV4-1 combines with J gene TRBJ1-6. CDR1 MGHRA and CDR2 YSYEKL come from the germline V gene. The CDR3 covers 16 residues. The CDR3 spells CASSLGTASYNSPLHF.

The rearrangement joins TRBV7-2 to TRBJ2-3; TCRdb designates TRBD2, a call that cannot be tested without DNA. CDR1 is SGHTA and CDR2 is FQGNSA in the germline V gene. The CDR3 sequence is 14 residues long. CDR3 in amino acids: CASSPMGGTDTQYF.

By frequency, this clonotype is medium-sized. This chain connects TRBV29-1 to TRBJ2-2. This CDR3 spans 13 amino acids. The germline V gene has CDR1 SQVTM and CDR2 ANQGSEA. The CDR3 loop reads CSVQDGSTRELFF.

This chain links TRBV2 with TRBJ2-2; TCRdb's assignment of TRBD1 cannot be checked, as there is no DNA. The CDR3 runs 14 residues. CDR1 is SNHLY, CDR2 FYNNEI, per germline. The CDR3: CASSPGSNTGELFF. Variable domain in full (rest from reference TRBV2 and TRBJ2-2): EPEVTQTPSHQVTQMGQEVILRCVPISNHLYFYWYRQILGQKVEFLVSFYNNEISEKSEIFDDQFSVERPDGSNFTLKIRSTKLEDSAMYFCASSPGSNTGELFFGEGSRLTVL.

The V call is TRBV3-1, the J call TRBJ2-2. Germline-derived CDR1 and CDR2 are LGHDT and YNNKEL (reference sequence). The CDR3 sequence is 15 residues long. The CDR3: CASLGQDANTGELFF.

This chain joins TRBV25-1 and TRBJ2-1; TCRdb calls TRBD1, which cannot be checked without DNA. Germline CDR1 and CDR2: MGHDK and SYGVNS. The CDR3 extends over 14 amino acids. The CDR3 protein is CASSAGGGHNEQFF. Full variable domain (missing parts from reference TRBV25-1 and TRBJ2-1): EADIYQTPRYLVIGTGKKITLECSQTMGHDKMYWYQQDPGMELHLIHYSYGVNSTEKGDLSSESTVSRIRTEHFPLTLESARPSHTSQYLCASSAGGGHNEQFFGPGTRLTVL.

The chain is built from TRBV7-9 and TRBJ2-1; TCRdb names TRBD2, which stays unverified in the absence of DNA. The CDR3 extends over 15 amino acids. Germline CDR1 is SEHNR and CDR2 is FQNEAQ (reference sequence). The CDR3 protein is CASSFEAGGPELQFF.

By frequency, this clonotype registers medium-sized. J is TRBJ2-7 and V is TRBV20-1; TCRdb's D call of TRBD2 is untestable without DNA. The CDR3 sequence is 13 residues long. Germline loops: CDR1 DFQATT, CDR2 SNEGSKA (reference sequence). This CDR3 is CSAIHPEGYEQYF.

The chain has TRBV29-1 and TRBJ2-1; there is no DNA to check the TCRdb D call of TRBD2. Germline V gene data show CDR1 as SQVTM and CDR2 as ANQGSEA. The CDR3 consists of 14 residues. This CDR3 reads CSVEWTLTYNEQFF.

Judged by frequency, this clonotype is medium-sized. The rearrangement joins TRBV7-3 to TRBJ2-1; TCRdb's assignment of TRBD1 cannot be checked, as there is no DNA. CDR1 is SGHTA and CDR2 is FQGTGA in the germline V gene. CDR3 length: 13 amino acids. The CDR3 sequence is CASSTPQDNEQFF.

The chain couples TRBV6-2 or TRBV6-3 to TRBJ2-2; TCRdb proposes TRBD1, but this gene call is untestable without DNA. Germline loops: CDR1 MNHEY, CDR2 SVGEGT. CDR3 size: 14 residues. The CDR3 here is CASTPFLWSGELFF.

The chain employs TRBV28 and TRBJ1-4; the D call of TRBD1 rests on TCRdb alone, since no DNA is present to check it. The CDR3 has 17 amino acids. CDR1 is MDHEN, CDR2 SYDVKM, per germline. The CDR3 sequence: CASSVGQGGWTNEKLFF. The full variable domain, rest sourced from reference TRBV28 and TRBJ1-4, is DVKVTQSSRYLVKRTGEKVFLECVQDMDHENMFWYRQDPGLGLRLIYFSYDVKMKEKGDIPEGYSVSREKKERFSLILESASTNQTSMYLCASSVGQGGWTNEKLFFGSGTQLSVL.

This chain joins TRBV6-2 or TRBV6-3 and TRBJ2-2; the D call of TRBD2 rests on TCRdb alone, since no DNA is present to check it. There are 14 residues in the CDR3. Germline V lookup: CDR1 MNHEY, CDR2 SVGEGT. The CDR3 sequence: CASSRGTSTGELFF.

This clonotype is identified as medium-sized from frequency. This sequence joins TRBV5-1 and TRBJ2-5; the D gene TCRdb calls, TRBD1, cannot be checked with no DNA. CDR1 is SGHRS, CDR2 YFSETQ, per germline. The CDR3 length is 18 residues. The CDR3: CASSRFPPGLRQVETQYF.

The chain combines TRBV4-1 with TRBJ2-7; without DNA, the TCRdb call of TRBD2 cannot be checked. The CDR3 loop spans 16 amino acids. Germline lookup yields CDR1 MGHRA and CDR2 YSYEKL. Here the CDR3 reads CASSQEVAMSAYEQYF.

The rearrangement links TRBV21-1 to TRBJ2-7; as DNA is missing, the TRBD1 call by TCRdb cannot be tested. TRBV21-1 has pseudogene status. The CDR3 runs 20 residues. The CDR3 reads CASSKRLQGNHNTFAYEQYF.

CDR3 sequence reads: CASSRPGQGTTDTQYF. The chain couples TRBV28 to TRBJ2-3; TCRdb lists TRBD1, though no DNA is available to test this call. Germline V gene data show CDR1 as MDHEN and CDR2 as SYDVKM. The CDR3 is 16 amino acids.

The rearrangement uses TRBV7-9 and TRBJ2-1. Germline CDR1 reads SEHNR; CDR2 reads FQNEAQ (reference sequence). The CDR3 is 17 amino acids. The CDR3 spells CASLSVLEPSSYNEQFF.

V is TRBV20-1 and J is TRBJ2-2; without DNA, the TCRdb call of TRBD2 cannot be checked. Germline lookup yields CDR1 DFQATT and CDR2 SNEGSKA (reference sequence). This CDR3 is built from 15 residues. CDR3: CSAKPSGRNHGELFF.

Here the CDR3 reads CASSLALAGTSSYNEQFF. The chain carries TRBV7-2 and TRBJ2-1; with no DNA, the TCRdb D assignment of TRBD2 cannot be verified. Looked up from germline, CDR1 is SGHTA and CDR2 is FQGNSA. The CDR3 spans 18 residues.

Its frequency marks this clonotype as medium-sized. This sequence joins TRBV29-1 and TRBJ1-2. The CDR3 consists of 12 residues. From germline, CDR1 is SQVTM and CDR2 ANQGSEA. The CDR3 loop is CSVEGDNYGYTF.

The rearrangement links TRBV20-1 to TRBJ2-1. CDR1 is DFQATT and CDR2 is SNEGSKA in the germline V gene (reference sequence). The CDR3 totals 11 residues. The chain's CDR3 is CSADHYNEQFF.

The chain recombines TRBV27 with TRBJ2-7; TCRdb proposes TRBD1, but this gene call is untestable without DNA. The CDR3 loop spans 13 amino acids. From germline, CDR1 is MNHEY and CDR2 SMNVEV (reference sequence). CDR3 sequence: CASSLPDSYEQYF.

The V and J genes are TRBV27 and TRBJ2-4. This CDR3 is 14 amino acids long. The germline gives CDR1 MNHEY, CDR2 SMNVEV (reference sequence). CDR3 sequence reads: CASSSGMSKNIQYF.

The V call is TRBV5-5, the J call TRBJ1-5; TCRdb calls TRBD1, which cannot be checked without DNA. Germline CDR1 is SGHKS and CDR2 is YYEKEE (reference sequence). The CDR3 is 14 amino acids. The CDR3 loop is CASSVRDGNQPQHF.